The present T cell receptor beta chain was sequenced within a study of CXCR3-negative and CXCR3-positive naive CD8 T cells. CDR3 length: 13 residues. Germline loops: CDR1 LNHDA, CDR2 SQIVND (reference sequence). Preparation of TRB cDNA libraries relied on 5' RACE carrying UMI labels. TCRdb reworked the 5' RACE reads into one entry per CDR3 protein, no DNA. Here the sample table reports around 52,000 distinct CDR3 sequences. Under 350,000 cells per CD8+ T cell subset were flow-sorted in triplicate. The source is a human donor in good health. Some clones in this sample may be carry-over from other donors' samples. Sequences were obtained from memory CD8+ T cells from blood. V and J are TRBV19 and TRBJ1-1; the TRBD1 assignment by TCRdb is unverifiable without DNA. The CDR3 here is CASSQTGWTEAFF.